In its sample, the clone carrying this TCR beta chain was seen a few times. Profiling relied on immunoSEQ multiplex PCR, and the TCRdb table lists in-frame clones only, not all of them. The sample carries over 30,000 clones, approximately 82% recorded once. This sample is part of a study of STAT5B mutations in CD4+ large granular lymphocyte leukemia. The CDR3 sequence is 14 residues long. Germline assignment: CDR1 SNHLY and CDR2 FYNNEI. V was shortened by 6 bases and J by 1 base, with 12 bases between the two germline ends. This chain joins TRBV2 and TRBJ1-1, with D unresolved. The sample was CD4+ T cells from blood buffy coats. The sequence derives from a human donor in good health. The CDR3 is CASRVDGTNTEAFF. As DNA, the CDR3 is TGTGCCAGCAGGGTGGACGGCACGAACACTGAAGCTTTCTTT. The variable domain in full, completed from reference TRBV2 and TRBJ1-1, reads EPEVTQTPSHQVTQMGQEVILRCVPISNHLYFYWYRQILGQKVEFLVSFYNNEISEKSEIFDDQFSVERPDGSNFTLKIRSTKLEDSAMYFCASRVDGTNTEAFFGQGTRLTVV.